This entry lists 20 T cell receptor beta chains sequenced from one sample in a study of early T cells in non-severe SARS-CoV-2 infection. TCRdb independently ran MiXCR on the 5' RACE reads; one entry per CDR3 protein. The table records about 69,000 distinct CDR3 sequences, over 3.5% of them present only once. The sample in question was whole blood, obtained at baseline. The origin of the receptors is an adult who was a healthcare worker with PCR-confirmed SARS-CoV-2 infection or an uninfected control (not recorded which). The donor label of this sample is uncertain.

This clonotype has just a few counts. The CDR3 bases are TGTGCCAGCAGCCATAGGGCGGGGAGGGCAGATACGCAGTATTTT. Translating gives CASSHRAGRADTQYF. This chain links TRBV27 with TRBJ2-3; the match to TRBD2 covers 7 bases. CDR3 length: 15 residues. Germline lookup yields CDR1 MNHEY and CDR2 SMNVEV (reference sequence). V lost 6 bases to trimming and J lost 4 bases; unmatched junction nucleotides: 10.

The rearrangement uses TRBV4-2 and TRBJ2-5; 12 nucleotides match TRBD2. Germline CDR1 and CDR2: LGHNA and YNFKEQ. This CDR3 region has 18 residues. V lost 0 bases to trimming and J lost 1 base; unmatched junction nucleotides: 6. Here the CDR3 DNA reads TGTGCCAGCAGCCAAGACCCGACTAGCGGGGGACCCCAAGAGACCCAGTACTTC. It encodes CASSQDPTSGGPQETQYF.

This clonotype was detected only a few times. In nucleotides, the CDR3 is TGTGCCAGCAGCTTAAATGCCCCAGTGAACACCGGGGAGCTGTTTTTT. As protein: CASSLNAPVNTGELFF. The chain joins TRBV7-3 to TRBJ2-2; D gene uncertain. The CDR3 consists of 16 residues. With 1 base removed from V and 1 base from J, the gap between germline ends came to 10 bases. Germline CDR1 SGHTA, CDR2 FQGTGA.

This clonotype has only a few counts. The gene calls are TRBV28 and TRBJ1-4, with D hard to call. Trimming removed 1 base from V and 3 bases from J, with 12 bases in between. This CDR3 spans 16 amino acids. Germline values: CDR1 MDHEN, CDR2 SYDVKM. The CDR3 nucleotides are TGTGCCAGCAGTTTATATGGCAGGCGGGCTAATGAAAAACTGTTTTTT. Encoded protein: CASSLYGRRANEKLFF.

This clonotype was seen more than once but under ten times. This chain joins TRBV15 and TRBJ1-2; perhaps TRBD1 as D (6 bases). Per germline, CDR1 LNHNV and CDR2 YYDKDF (reference sequence). The CDR3 has 15 residues. V dropped 5 bases and J dropped 4 bases, with 17 bases sitting between them. CDR3 protein: CATSSPAGGSYGYTF. The CDR3 DNA is TGTGCCACCAGCTCCCCGGCGGGGGGCAGCTATGGCTACACCTTC.

Ten or more counts support this clonotype. J is TRBJ1-1 and V is TRBV5-6, with no clear D. V was clipped by 1 base and J by 0 bases, with 4 bases between them. Germline-derived CDR1 and CDR2 are SGHDT and YYEEEE. CDR3 length: 13 residues. The DNA of the CDR3 is TGTGCCAGCAGCTTGCGGCTGAACACTGAAGCTTTCTTT. Protein: CASSLRLNTEAFF.

In its sample, this clonotype was seen a few times. The chain recombines TRBV29-1 with TRBJ2-3; D possibly matches TRBD1 or TRBD2 (5 bases each). The V gene lost 3 bases and the J gene lost 6 bases, with 22 bases spanning the gap. Germline V gives CDR1 SQVTM, CDR2 ANQGSEA. CDR3 length equals 16 residues. In DNA, the CDR3 is TGCAGCGTTGAGGTACCCATACCGACGGGGCGGGATACGCAGTATTTT. Translated: CSVEVPIPTGRDTQYF.

The chain recombines TRBV20-1 with TRBJ2-7; maybe TRBD1 (5 bases). Between the trimmed V and J ends, which lost 2 bases and 4 bases, there was a span of 12 bases. Germline CDR1 is DFQATT and CDR2 is SNEGSKA (reference sequence). CDR3 size: 13 residues. The CDR3: CSARYSQEYEQYF. For the CDR3, the DNA is TGCAGTGCTAGATACTCACAGGAATACGAGCAGTACTTC.

There are a few counts of this clonotype. The chain uses TRBV5-1 and TRBJ1-2; 10 bases are a match to TRBD1. This CDR3 has 17 residues. Trimming removed 0 bases from V and 5 bases from J; junction bases left unmatched: 10. Germline V CDR1 and CDR2: SGHRS, YFSETQ. The chain's CDR3 is CASSLAFQDRGLYGYTF. CDR3 nucleotides: TGCGCCAGCAGCTTGGCTTTTCAGGACAGGGGGTTATATGGCTACACCTTC.

This clonotype was picked up many times. The J gene is TRBJ2-5, the V gene TRBV7-6; D uncertain. Trimming took 2 bases from V and 1 from J, leaving 2 bases between them. The CDR3 has 12 amino acids. From germline, CDR1 is SGHVS and CDR2 FNYEAQ. The CDR3 is CASSLTQETQYF. The CDR3 DNA follows: TGTGCCAGCAGCTTAACCCAAGAGACCCAGTACTTC.

This rearrangement joins TRBV2 to TRBJ1-4; D gene ambiguous. The CDR3 consists of 16 residues. Germline V gene sequence: CDR1 SNHLY, CDR2 FYNNEI. Trimming pared 3 bases from V and 0 bases from J, leaving 11 bases between. CDR3 sequence reads: CASSEKRVPTNEKLFF. In DNA form, the CDR3 reads TGTGCCAGCAGTGAGAAAAGGGTCCCAACTAATGAAAAACTGTTTTTT.

The chain joins TRBV12-3 or TRBV12-4 to TRBJ2-7; D unclear. The CDR3 totals 14 residues. Trimming left V 4 bases short and J 0 bases short, with 10 bases between. CDR3 coding DNA: TGTGCCAGCAGTTGGCACCTACTCTCCTACGAGCAGTACTTC. It translates to CASSWHLLSYEQYF.

This clonotype was counted a few times. The rearrangement joins TRBV12-3 or TRBV12-4 to TRBJ2-3; 10 bases are a match to TRBD2. This CDR3 is built from 14 residues. V dropped 4 bases and J dropped 8; count of bases not matched to a gene: 6. Here the CDR3 reads CASSYLAGAGTQYF. The CDR3 nucleotides read TGTGCCAGCAGTTATCTAGCGGGGGCGGGTACGCAGTATTTT.

This chain uses TRBV20-1 with TRBJ1-3; 8 bases line up with TRBD1. The CDR3 covers 14 residues. With 6 bases clipped from V and 2 bases from J, the junction kept 6 bases outside the gene matches. Germline V lookup: CDR1 DFQATT, CDR2 SNEGSKA (reference sequence). CDR3 DNA: TGCAGTGCCAGCAGACAGGGGACTGGAAACACCATATATTTT. Protein: CSASRQGTGNTIYF.

There are many counts of this clonotype. The genes are TRBV12-3 or TRBV12-4 and TRBJ2-3; 9 bases are a match to TRBD2. With 6 bases clipped from V and 4 bases from J, the junction kept 8 bases outside the gene matches. This CDR3 has 15 amino acids. CDR3 coding DNA: TGTGCCAGCAGCCTAGGGAGCGGGGGGCCAGATACGCAGTATTTT. This translates into CASSLGSGGPDTQYF.

In its sample, this clonotype was seen many times. J is TRBJ2-7 and V is TRBV6-2 or TRBV6-3, with 10 bases lining up with TRBD1. CDR1 and CDR2 (germline): MNHEY, SVGEGT. This CDR3 comprises 13 residues. Trimming cost V 6 bases and J 6 bases; bases outside gene matches: 5. The CDR3: CASSPRTGGEQYF. The CDR3, as DNA: TGTGCCAGCAGCCCCCGGACAGGGGGCGAGCAGTACTTC.

Many counts were recorded for this clonotype. J is TRBJ2-1 and V is TRBV27, with D unresolved. V gave up 8 bases and J gave up 10 bases, with 12 bases separating them. Germline values: CDR1 MNHEY, CDR2 SMNVEV (reference sequence). CDR3 size: 11 residues. CDR3 in amino acids: CASVARAEQFF. CDR3 nucleotide sequence: TGTGCCAGCGTCGCGCGAGCCGAGCAGTTCTTC.

CDR3 sequence reads: CASSDASTNQYF. The CDR3 nucleotides read TGCGCCAGCAGTGATGCCTCTACGAACCAGTACTTC. This rearrangement joins TRBV10-1 to TRBJ2-5; D gene ambiguous. Germline CDR1 reads WNHNN; CDR2 reads SYGVQD (reference sequence). The CDR3 is made up of 12 amino acids. V was clipped by 3 bases and J by 10 bases, with 12 bases between them.

This clonotype was counted ten times or more. The V gene is TRBV29-1, the J gene TRBJ2-1; D tentatively fits TRBD1 or TRBD2 (5 bases each). The V gene's germline CDR1 is SQVTM and CDR2 ANQGSEA. V shed 3 bases and J shed 9 bases, with 18 bases lying between them. The CDR3 loop spans 14 amino acids. CDR3 sequence reads: CSVEGRSTGGEQFF. CDR3 nucleotide sequence: TGCAGCGTTGAGGGACGGTCGACTGGCGGTGAGCAGTTCTTC.

This clonotype has just a few counts. The chain uses TRBV6-6 and TRBJ2-3; D is unresolved. Trimming stripped 7 bases from V and 7 bases from J, with 21 bases between. CDR3 length equals 15 residues. CDR1 is MNHNY and CDR2 is SVGAGI in the germline V gene (reference sequence). The CDR3 region is CASTPRTGPAYTQYF. The CDR3 nucleotides are TGTGCCAGCACCCCTAGGACCGGGCCTGCTTATACGCAGTATTTT.